This T cell receptor (beta chain) was sequenced for a study of cytomegalovirus exposure and HLA in healthy donors. Notes on this clone: Its antigen is currently unknown.

The PCR contained 60 Vbeta and 13 Jbeta primers. Data came from immunoSEQ multiplex PCR; TCRdb stores just in-frame clones and leaves some out. The data show about 120,000 clones, approximately 8% seen once. Germline V gene lookup returns CDR1 SGHRS and CDR2 YFSETQ. Trimming took 7 bases from V and 2 from J; bases not matched to a gene: 7. The CDR3 sequence is 14 residues long. Healthy bone marrow donors formed the donor group. General study results and limits: Highly shared variants forming one cluster were likely a sequencing artifact. When the data were analyzed later, several of the most significant clusters appeared to be linked to common viral pathogens.

The rearrangement uses TRBV5-1 and TRBJ2-7; 9 bases are a match to TRBD1. This receptor was obtained from a woman aged 40 to 49 in good health and CMV-seropositive. Material: PBMCs. The CDR3 bases are TGCGCCAGCCGCCCCGGGACAGGGCCCTACGAGCAGTACTTC. Its protein is CASRPGTGPYEQYF.